One sample yielded the 20 T cell receptor beta chains listed below, sequenced in a study of cytomegalovirus exposure and HLA in healthy donors. Primers included in the PCR were 60 Vbeta and 13 Jbeta primers. Profiling relied on immunoSEQ multiplex PCR, and the TCRdb table lists in-frame clones only, not all of them. The data show roughly 150,000 clones, 82% seen once. Sequenced: PBMCs. The receptor source for this set is a woman aged 45-65 years in good health and CMV-seropositive.

The CDR3 nucleotides are TGTGCCGGCGCAGCCTCCAGGGGACCTTACGAGCAGTACTTC. Amino acid sequence: CAGAASRGPYEQYF. The chain recombines TRBV7-9 with TRBJ2-7; possibly TRBD1 for D (6 bases). Trimming pared 11 bases from V and 4 bases from J, leaving 21 bases between. The V gene's germline CDR1 is SEHNR and CDR2 FQNEAQ (reference sequence). There are 14 residues in the CDR3.

This chain links TRBV9 with TRBJ2-1, with D possibly being TRBD2 (6 bases). The CDR3 runs to 15 residues. V was cut by 6 bases and J by 0 bases, with 13 bases left in between. Germline values: CDR1 SGDLS, CDR2 YYNGEE. The CDR3 DNA reads as TGTGCCAGCACCCCGTGGGGGGACTCCTACAATGAGCAGTTCTTC. Its protein product is CASTPWGDSYNEQFF.

The rearrangement joins TRBV29-1 to TRBJ1-2; tentative D call: TRBD1 (6 bases). This CDR3 has 12 residues. Trimming stripped 6 bases from V and 2 bases from J, with 10 bases between. Germline V gene sequence: CDR1 SQVTM, CDR2 ANQGSEA. In DNA, the CDR3 is TGCAGCGTCGGAGGACAGAACTATGGCTACACCTTC. It yields the protein CSVGGQNYGYTF.

The chain recombines TRBV19 with TRBJ1-1, with D tentatively TRBD1 (5 bases). This CDR3 contains 15 residues. Germline CDR1 is LNHDA and CDR2 is SQIVND (reference sequence). Trimming cost V 7 bases and J 4 bases, with 19 bases left between them. The DNA for the CDR3 is TGTGCCAGTACCCGGATTTGGGGGGGAAGCACTGAAGCTTTCTTT. Amino acids: CASTRIWGGSTEAFF.

V gene TRBV7-2 combines with J gene TRBJ2-7; a weak D match, TRBD1 (5 bases). The CDR3 is made up of 15 amino acids. V lost 1 base, J lost 1 base, and 11 bases lay in between. Germline CDR1 SGHTA, CDR2 FQGNSA. The CDR3 sequence: CASSLDQGYSYEQYF. DNA of the CDR3: TGTGCCAGCAGCTTAGATCAGGGATATTCCTACGAGCAGTACTTC.

V usage is TRBV2 and J usage is TRBJ1-4; D unclear. CDR1 SNHLY and CDR2 FYNNEI come from the germline V gene. The CDR3 contains 14 residues. Trimming left V 6 bases short and J 4 bases short, with 12 bases between. CDR3 DNA sequence: TGTGCCAGCAGGTCGGGAACTAATAATGAAAAACTGTTTTTT. Protein product: CASRSGTNNEKLFF. Full variable domain (missing parts from reference TRBV2 and TRBJ1-4): EPEVTQTPSHQVTQMGQEVILRCVPISNHLYFYWYRQILGQKVEFLVSFYNNEISEKSEIFDDQFSVERPDGSNFTLKIRSTKLEDSAMYFCASRSGTNNEKLFFGSGTQLSVL.

The V and J genes are TRBV11-2 and TRBJ2-3; D not resolved. CDR3 length: 15 amino acids. Trimming took 3 bases from V and 0 from J, leaving 10 bases between them. Per the germline V gene, CDR1 is SGHAT and CDR2 is FQNNGV. The DNA of the CDR3 is TGTGCCAGCAGCTTTTGGCATTCTAGCACAGATACGCAGTATTTT. Amino acids: CASSFWHSSTDTQYF. The whole variable domain, remainder taken from reference TRBV11-2 and TRBJ2-3, is EAGVAQSPRYKIIEKRQSVAFWCNPISGHATLYWYQQILGQGPKLLIQFQNNGVVDDSQLPKDRFSAERLKGVDSTLKIQPAKLEDSAVYLCASSFWHSSTDTQYFGPGTRLTVL.

This clone has a handful of counts. The chain employs TRBV6-1 and TRBJ2-3; perhaps TRBD2 as D (6 bases). This CDR3 is built from 14 residues. V lost 8 bases to trimming and J lost 0 bases, with 12 bases between them. Germline V gene sequence: CDR1 MNHNS, CDR2 SASEGT. The CDR3 sequence: CASLAGLSTDTQYF. In DNA form, the CDR3 reads TGTGCCAGCCTCGCGGGGCTTAGCACAGATACGCAGTATTTT.

CDR3 protein: CASSRGWGPGETQYF. The DNA for the CDR3 is TGTGCCAGCAGCCGTGGGTGGGGCCCGGGAGAGACCCAGTACTTC. The chain joins TRBV14 to TRBJ2-5, with TRBD1 as a possible D gene (5 bases). The CDR3 covers 15 residues. Germline V gene data show CDR1 as SGHDN and CDR2 as FVKESK. Trimming cost V 4 bases and J 4 bases, with 16 bases left between them.

The J gene is TRBJ2-7, the V gene TRBV5-5, with D maybe TRBD1 (6 bases). The CDR3 sequence is 18 residues long. V lost 0 bases and J lost 4, with 23 bases in between. In germline, CDR1 is SGHKS, CDR2 YYEKEE (reference sequence). CDR3 residues: CASSLVSSLNRVVYEQYF. Here the CDR3 DNA reads TGTGCCAGCAGCTTGGTCTCGTCCCTGAACAGGGTAGTGTACGAGCAGTACTTC.

The genes are TRBV19 and TRBJ2-3, with TRBD1 matching over 7 bases. After removal of 9 bases from V and 4 bases from J, the junction contained 7 bases not matched to a gene. The CDR3 is 13 residues long. Germline-derived CDR1 and CDR2 are LNHDA and SQIVND (reference sequence). CDR3 sequence: CASRDRGSDTQYF. The CDR3 DNA follows: TGTGCCAGCCGGGACAGAGGCTCAGATACGCAGTATTTT. Filled out from reference TRBV19 and TRBJ2-3, the complete variable domain reads DGGITQSPKYLFRKEGQNVTLSCEQNLNHDAMYWYRQDPGQGLRLIYYSQIVNDFQKGDIAEGYSVSREKKESFPLTVTSAQKNPTAFYLCASRDRGSDTQYFGPGTRLTVL.

The gene calls are TRBV30 and TRBJ2-7; tentative D call: TRBD2 (7 bases). Trimming pared 3 bases from V and 2 bases from J, leaving 14 bases between. Per the germline V gene, CDR1 is GTSNPN and CDR2 is SVGIG (reference sequence). This CDR3 has 14 amino acids. In DNA, the CDR3 is TGTGCCTGGAGGAAGGGGGGGGCCCCCTACGAGCAGTACTTC. Protein: CAWRKGGAPYEQYF.

CDR3 protein: CSVQGAGELFF. CDR3 DNA sequence: TGCAGCGTTCAGGGGGCCGGGGAGCTGTTTTTT. The V call is TRBV29-1, the J call TRBJ2-2, with TRBD1 matching 7 bases. With 5 bases clipped from V and 6 bases from J, the junction kept 0 bases outside the gene matches. This CDR3 comprises 11 residues. CDR1 is SQVTM and CDR2 is ANQGSEA in the germline V gene.

This sequence joins TRBV15 and TRBJ2-5; 11 bases fit TRBD2. The end of the DNA is better explained by TRBJ2-7, so the J call may be wrong. The germline gives CDR1 LNHNV, CDR2 YYDKDF (reference sequence). This CDR3 spans 16 amino acids. Here the CDR3 DNA reads TGTGCCACCAGCAGACTGATGACTAGCGGGGACAACGAGCAGTACTTC. It translates to CATSRLMTSGDNEQYF.

The chain has TRBV19 and TRBJ2-2, with D perhaps TRBD1 (6 bases). Trimming took off 0 bases at V and 4 bases at J, with 9 bases between the two ends. The CDR3 contains 15 residues. In germline, CDR1 is LNHDA, CDR2 SQIVND (reference sequence). The CDR3 sequence: CASSIEGGSTGELFF. CDR3 nucleotide sequence: TGTGCCAGTAGTATAGAAGGGGGTTCCACCGGGGAGCTGTTTTTT.

Concerning this clone: Compared with germline, one end of the junction differs, possibly owing to a read error. The chain is built from TRBV7-6 and TRBJ1-3, with TRBD1 identical over 9 bases. There are 18 residues in the CDR3. Germline-derived CDR1 and CDR2 are SGHVS and FNYEAQ. In DNA, the CDR3 is TGTGCCAGCAGCTTAGGCCAACCGGGACAGGGAATGGGAAACACCGTATATTTT. Residues: CASSLGQPGQGMGNTVYF. Drawing the rest from reference TRBV7-6 and TRBJ1-3, the complete variable domain is GAGVSQSPRYKVTKRGQDVALRCDPISGHVSLYWYRQALGQGPEFLTYFNYEAQQDKSGLPNDRFSAERPEGSISTLTIQRTEQRDSAMYRCASSLGQPGQGMGNTVYFGEGSWLTVV.

In DNA, the CDR3 is TGTGCCAGCAGCGGGAGCGGGGGGCCCACAGATACGCAGTATTTT. Amino acids: CASSGSGGPTDTQYF. This chain links TRBV7-9 with TRBJ2-3; 9 nucleotides match TRBD2. This CDR3 is built from 15 residues. CDR1 SEHNR and CDR2 FQNEAQ come from the germline V gene (reference sequence). The trim removed 5 bases at V and 2 bases at J, leaving 5 bases unmatched.

The chain recombines TRBV2 with TRBJ2-3; the D is unclear. The CDR3 length is 11 residues. Germline CDR1 is SNHLY and CDR2 is FYNNEI. With 4 bases removed from V and 6 bases from J, the gap between germline ends came to 5 bases. The CDR3 loop reads CASSVMDTQYF. The CDR3 DNA reads TGTGCCAGCAGTGTCATGGATACGCAGTATTTT.

The gene calls are TRBV11-2 and TRBJ2-3; D uncertain. From germline, CDR1 is SGHAT and CDR2 FQNNGV. CDR3 length: 14 residues. V was shortened by 5 bases and J by 14 bases, with 23 bases between the two germline ends. For the CDR3, the DNA is TGTGCCAGCAGCCCCCCTGGTGTGGGCCTCAATCCGTATTTT. Translating gives CASSPPGVGLNPYF.

The V gene is TRBV7-2, the J gene TRBJ1-1; 10 bases agree with TRBD1. Trimming cost V 6 bases and J 2 bases; bases outside gene matches: 3. The CDR3 contains 14 residues. Germline assignment: CDR1 SGHTA and CDR2 FQGNSA. DNA for the CDR3: TGTGCCAGCAGGGACAGGGGGTTTAACACTGAAGCTTTCTTT. Translated, it gives CASRDRGFNTEAFF.